The T cell receptor beta chain under discussion was sequenced for a study of blood T cell repertoires in COVID-19. Germline-derived CDR1 and CDR2 are SGHRS and YFSETQ. The CDR3 loop spans 14 amino acids. V trimming: 4 bases; J trimming: 6 bases; junction bases outside the gene matches: 8. Measured with immunoSEQ multiplex PCR; TCRdb has only the in-frame clones, and not every one. The repertoire holds roughly 280,000 clones, with about 89% as singletons. This TCR derives from a man aged 45-65 years with acute or convalescent COVID-19. The V and J genes are TRBV5-1 and TRBJ1-1; 8 positions agree with TRBD1. The sequencing sample was made of peripheral blood. The CDR3 protein is CASSVGQGGSEAFF. CDR3 sequence (DNA): TGCGCCAGCAGCGTCGGACAGGGAGGCTCTGAAGCTTTCTTT. The whole variable domain, filled in from reference TRBV5-1 and TRBJ1-1, reads KAGVTQTPRYLIKTRGQQVTLSCSPISGHRSVSWYQQTPGQGLQFLFEYFSETQRNKGNFPGRFSGRQFSNSRSEMNVSTLELGDSALYLCASSVGQGGSEAFFGQGTRLTVV.